Below, one T cell receptor beta chain is given with its context. This sample is drawn from a study of T cell changes during pregnancy in multiple sclerosis. Produced via immunoSEQ multiplex PCR; TCRdb's table is partial and in-frame only. Of roughly 80,000 clones in the sample, 92% were seen once. The CDR3 totals 15 residues. Trimming stripped 3 bases from V and 4 bases from J, with 15 bases between. Germline V gives CDR1 MDHEN, CDR2 SYDVKM. The TCR originated in a female donor with multiple sclerosis, enrolled in a pregnancy study. This specimen was peripheral blood, taken before pregnancy. This chain uses TRBV28 with TRBJ2-5; D is possibly TRBD1 (6 bases). CDR3 amino acids: CASSFSQGITETQYF. The CDR3 DNA reads TGTGCCAGCAGTTTTTCACAGGGAATTACAGAGACCCAGTACTTC. The variable domain in full, with the rest retrieved from reference TRBV28 and TRBJ2-5, is DVKVTQSSRYLVKRTGEKVFLECVQDMDHENMFWYRQDPGLGLRLIYFSYDVKMKEKGDIPEGYSVSREKKERFSLILESASTNQTSMYLCASSFSQGITETQYFGPGTRLLVL.